Sequencing of this T cell receptor (beta chain) was carried out in a study of T cells after posttransplantation cyclophosphamide. V lost 2 bases to trimming and J lost 6 bases, with 14 bases between them. The CDR3 is 14 amino acids. Germline V gene lookup returns CDR1 MDHEN and CDR2 SYDVKM. The method was immunoSEQ multiplex PCR; TCRdb's version includes in-frame clones alone and lacks a portion of them. Among under 7,000 clones, 78% were seen once, and the ten largest hold 26%. This sequence joins TRBV28 and TRBJ2-7, with a tentative D call TRBD2 (6 bases). The TCR sequence derives from a woman aged 45-59 years in good health and a related stem cell transplant donor. Sequenced input: memory CD4+ T cells sorted from blood. CDR3 protein: CASSLRGRFGEQYF. The CDR3, as DNA: TGTGCCAGCAGTTTACGAGGGAGGTTCGGCGAGCAGTACTTC.